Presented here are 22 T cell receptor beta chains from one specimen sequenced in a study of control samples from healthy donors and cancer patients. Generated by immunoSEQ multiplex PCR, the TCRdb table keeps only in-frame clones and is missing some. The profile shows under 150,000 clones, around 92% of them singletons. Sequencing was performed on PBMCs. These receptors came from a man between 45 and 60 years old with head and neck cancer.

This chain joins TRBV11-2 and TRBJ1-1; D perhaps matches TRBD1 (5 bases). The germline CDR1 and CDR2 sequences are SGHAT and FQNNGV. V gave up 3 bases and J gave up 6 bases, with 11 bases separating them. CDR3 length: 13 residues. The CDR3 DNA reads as TGTGCCAGCAGCTTCTACGGGGGTTCTGAAGCTTTCTTT. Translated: CASSFYGGSEAFF.

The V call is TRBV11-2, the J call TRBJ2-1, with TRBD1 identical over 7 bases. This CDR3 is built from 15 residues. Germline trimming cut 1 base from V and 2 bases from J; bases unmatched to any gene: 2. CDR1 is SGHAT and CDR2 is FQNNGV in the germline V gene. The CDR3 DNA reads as TGTGCCAGCAGCTTAGGACAGGGAACCTACAATGAGCAGTTCTTC. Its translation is CASSLGQGTYNEQFF. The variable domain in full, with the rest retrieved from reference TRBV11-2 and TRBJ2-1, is EAGVAQSPRYKIIEKRQSVAFWCNPISGHATLYWYQQILGQGPKLLIQFQNNGVVDDSQLPKDRFSAERLKGVDSTLKIQPAKLEDSAVYLCASSLGQGTYNEQFFGPGTRLTVL.

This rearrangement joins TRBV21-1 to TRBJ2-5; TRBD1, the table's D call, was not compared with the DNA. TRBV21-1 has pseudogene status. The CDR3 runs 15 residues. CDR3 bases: TGTGCCAGCAAGTCAGGCCGCGAGCAAGTGGAGACCCAGTACTTC. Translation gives CASKSGREQVETQYF.

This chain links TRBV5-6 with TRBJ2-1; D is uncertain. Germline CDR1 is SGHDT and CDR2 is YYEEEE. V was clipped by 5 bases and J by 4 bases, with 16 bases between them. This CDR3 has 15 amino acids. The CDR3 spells CASRAPGFYYNEQFF. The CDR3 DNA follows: TGTGCCAGCAGGGCCCCTGGGTTCTATTACAATGAGCAGTTCTTC.

The CDR3 spells CASSLVGDGANVLTF. In nucleotides, the CDR3 is TGTGCCAGCAGCTTGGTCGGGGACGGGGCCAACGTCCTGACTTTC. The chain couples TRBV5-4 to TRBJ2-6, with D possibly being TRBD1 or TRBD2 (5 bases each). Trimming removed 0 bases at V and 4 bases at J, with 8 bases between. In germline, CDR1 is SGHNT, CDR2 YYREEE (reference sequence). The length of the CDR3 is 15 residues.

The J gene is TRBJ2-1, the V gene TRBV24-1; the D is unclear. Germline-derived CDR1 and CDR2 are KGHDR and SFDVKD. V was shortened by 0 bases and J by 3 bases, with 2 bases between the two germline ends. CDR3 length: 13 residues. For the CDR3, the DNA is TGTGCCACCAGTGATTTGGGCTACAATGAGCAGTTCTTC. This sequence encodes CATSDLGYNEQFF.

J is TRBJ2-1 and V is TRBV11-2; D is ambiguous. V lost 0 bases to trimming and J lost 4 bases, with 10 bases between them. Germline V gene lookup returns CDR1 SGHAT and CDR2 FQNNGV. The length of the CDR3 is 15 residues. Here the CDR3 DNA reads TGTGCCAGCAGCTTAGACATACTAAAATACAATGAGCAGTTCTTC. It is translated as CASSLDILKYNEQFF. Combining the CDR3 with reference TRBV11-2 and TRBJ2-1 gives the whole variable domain EAGVAQSPRYKIIEKRQSVAFWCNPISGHATLYWYQQILGQGPKLLIQFQNNGVVDDSQLPKDRFSAERLKGVDSTLKIQPAKLEDSAVYLCASSLDILKYNEQFFGPGTRLTVL.

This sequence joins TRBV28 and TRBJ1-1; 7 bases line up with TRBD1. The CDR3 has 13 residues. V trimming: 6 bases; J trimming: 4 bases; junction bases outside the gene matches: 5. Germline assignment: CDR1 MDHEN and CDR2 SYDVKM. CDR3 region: CASRQGWATEAFF. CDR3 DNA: TGTGCCAGCAGACAGGGGTGGGCCACTGAAGCTTTCTTT.

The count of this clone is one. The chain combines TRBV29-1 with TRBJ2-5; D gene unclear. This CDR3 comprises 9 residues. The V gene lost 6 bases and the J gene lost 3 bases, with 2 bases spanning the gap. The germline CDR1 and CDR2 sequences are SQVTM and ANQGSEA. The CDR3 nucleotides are TGCAGCGTAAAAGAGACCCAGTACTTC. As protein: CSVKETQYF.

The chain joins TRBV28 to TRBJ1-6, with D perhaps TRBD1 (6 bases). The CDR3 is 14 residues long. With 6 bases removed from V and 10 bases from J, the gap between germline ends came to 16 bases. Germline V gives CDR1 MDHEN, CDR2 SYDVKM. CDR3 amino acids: CASSLTQGGSPLHF. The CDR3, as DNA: TGTGCCAGCAGCTTAACACAGGGTGGCTCACCCCTCCACTTT.

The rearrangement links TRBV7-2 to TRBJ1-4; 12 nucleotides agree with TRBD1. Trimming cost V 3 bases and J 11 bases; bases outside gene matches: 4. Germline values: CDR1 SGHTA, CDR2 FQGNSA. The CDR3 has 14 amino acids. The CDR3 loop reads CASSLGQGAKKLFF. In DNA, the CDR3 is TGTGCCAGCAGCTTGGGACAGGGGGCGAAGAAACTGTTTTTT.

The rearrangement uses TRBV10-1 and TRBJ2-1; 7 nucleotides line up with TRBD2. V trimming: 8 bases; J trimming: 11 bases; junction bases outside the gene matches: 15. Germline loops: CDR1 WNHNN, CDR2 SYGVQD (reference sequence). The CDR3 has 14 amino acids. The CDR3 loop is CASSPQTGGGKQFF. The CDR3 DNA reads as TGCGCCAGCTCCCCGCAGACGGGGGGAGGAAAGCAGTTCTTC.

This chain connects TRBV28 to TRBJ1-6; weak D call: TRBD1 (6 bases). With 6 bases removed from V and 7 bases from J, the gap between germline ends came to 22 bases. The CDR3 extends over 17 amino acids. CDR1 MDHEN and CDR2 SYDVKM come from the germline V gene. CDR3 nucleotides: TGTGCCAGCAGCCCAGAGGGGGGGGGCCTTACCAATTCACCCCTCCACTTT. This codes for CASSPEGGGLTNSPLHF.

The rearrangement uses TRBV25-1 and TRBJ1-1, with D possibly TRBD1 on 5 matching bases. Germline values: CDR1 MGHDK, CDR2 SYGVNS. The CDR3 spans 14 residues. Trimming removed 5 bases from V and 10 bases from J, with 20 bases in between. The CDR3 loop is CASSSLGHSGGAFF. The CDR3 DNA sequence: TGTGCCAGCAGTAGCCTAGGACATTCGGGGGGAGCTTTCTTT.

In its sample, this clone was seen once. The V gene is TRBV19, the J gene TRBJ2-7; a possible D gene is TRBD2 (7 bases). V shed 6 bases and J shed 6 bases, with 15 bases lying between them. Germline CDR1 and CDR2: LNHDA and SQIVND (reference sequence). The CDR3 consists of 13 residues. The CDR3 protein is CASSTRGGAEQYF. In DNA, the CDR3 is TGTGCCAGTAGCACTAGAGGGGGGGCCGAGCAGTACTTC.

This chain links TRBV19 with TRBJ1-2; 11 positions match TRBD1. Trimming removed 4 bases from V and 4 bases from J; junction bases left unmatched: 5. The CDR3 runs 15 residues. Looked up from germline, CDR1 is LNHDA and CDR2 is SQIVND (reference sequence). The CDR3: CASSTRTGGFYGYTF. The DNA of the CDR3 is TGTGCCAGTAGTACGCGGACAGGGGGCTTCTATGGCTACACCTTC.

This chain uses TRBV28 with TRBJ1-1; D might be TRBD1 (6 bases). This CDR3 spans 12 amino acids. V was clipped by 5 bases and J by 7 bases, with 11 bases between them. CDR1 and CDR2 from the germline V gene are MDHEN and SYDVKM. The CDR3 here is CASSLGTYEAFF. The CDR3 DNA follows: TGTGCCAGCAGTCTCGGGACATATGAAGCTTTCTTT.

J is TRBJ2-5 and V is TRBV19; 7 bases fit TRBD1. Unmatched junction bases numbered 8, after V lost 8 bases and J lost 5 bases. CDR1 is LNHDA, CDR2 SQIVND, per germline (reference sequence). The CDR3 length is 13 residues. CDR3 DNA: TGTGCCAGTCTGGGGCAGGGACAGGAGACCCAGTACTTC. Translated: CASLGQGQETQYF.

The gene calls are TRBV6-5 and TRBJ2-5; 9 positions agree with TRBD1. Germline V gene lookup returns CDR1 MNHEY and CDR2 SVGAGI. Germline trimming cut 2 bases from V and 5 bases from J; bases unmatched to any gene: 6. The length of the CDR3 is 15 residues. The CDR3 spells CASSYPGTGIETQYF. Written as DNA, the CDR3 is TGTGCCAGCAGTTACCCAGGGACAGGGATCGAGACCCAGTACTTC.

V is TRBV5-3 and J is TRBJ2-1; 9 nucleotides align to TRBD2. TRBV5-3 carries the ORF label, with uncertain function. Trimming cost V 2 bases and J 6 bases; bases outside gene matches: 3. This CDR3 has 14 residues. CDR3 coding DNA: TGTGCCAGAAGCTTTCGCGGGAGGGCCAATGAGCAGTTCTTC. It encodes CARSFRGRANEQFF.

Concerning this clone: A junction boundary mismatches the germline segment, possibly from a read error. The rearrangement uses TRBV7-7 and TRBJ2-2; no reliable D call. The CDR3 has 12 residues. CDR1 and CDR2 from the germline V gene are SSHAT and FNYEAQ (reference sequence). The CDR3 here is CASSLGSGELFF. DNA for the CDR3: TGTGCTAGCAGCTTAGGGTCCGGGGAGCTGTTTTTT.

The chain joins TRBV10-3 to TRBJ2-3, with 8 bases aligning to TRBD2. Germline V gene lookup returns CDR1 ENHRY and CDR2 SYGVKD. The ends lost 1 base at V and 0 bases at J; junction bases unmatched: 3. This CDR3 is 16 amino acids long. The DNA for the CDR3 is TGTGCCATCAGTGAGTTCGCGGGGGGTAGCACAGATACGCAGTATTTT. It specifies CAISEFAGGSTDTQYF.